A single sample gave rise to the 22 T cell receptor beta chains below, sequenced in a study of shared clonotypes between healthy human individuals. Here immunoSEQ multiplex PCR was the method, and the copy in TCRdb shows in-frame clones only, minus some. Here the sample spans about 680,000 clones, 92% being singletons. The naive CD8 population came from CD45RO-negative cells selected for CCR7, without terminally differentiated effector memory CD45RA+ cells. The material sequenced was naive CD8+ T cells sorted from blood. Receptors originate from a man aged 30 to 39 in good health.

The chain has TRBV7-9 and TRBJ1-4; possibly TRBD1 for D (6 bases). The CDR3 extends over 19 amino acids. Germline values: CDR1 SEHNR, CDR2 FQNEAQ (reference sequence). Trimming cost V 7 bases and J 3 bases, with 27 bases left between them. CDR3 sequence reads: CASTRGGWDIVRANEKLFF. CDR3 coding DNA: TGTGCCAGCACCAGAGGAGGTTGGGACATTGTTAGGGCTAATGAAAAACTGTTTTTT.

The V call is TRBV19, the J call TRBJ2-7, with TRBD2 identical over 9 bases. Germline CDR1 is LNHDA and CDR2 is SQIVND (reference sequence). The CDR3 length is 14 residues. The trim removed 3 bases at V and 4 bases at J, leaving 4 bases unmatched. The CDR3 region has the DNA TGTGCCAGTAGTATTAGCGGGAGTCGTTACGAGCAGTACTTC. This encodes CASSISGSRYEQYF. The whole variable domain, filled in from reference TRBV19 and TRBJ2-7, reads DGGITQSPKYLFRKEGQNVTLSCEQNLNHDAMYWYRQDPGQGLRLIYYSQIVNDFQKGDIAEGYSVSREKKESFPLTVTSAQKNPTAFYLCASSISGSRYEQYFGPGTRLTVT.

V usage is TRBV27 and J usage is TRBJ2-7, with 8 nucleotides matching TRBD1. Germline values: CDR1 MNHEY, CDR2 SMNVEV (reference sequence). There are 15 residues in the CDR3. V shed 4 bases, J shed 4 bases, and the junction held 9 bases outside the gene matches. CDR3 in DNA: TGTGCCAGCAGTTCAGTGCCAGGGGGCGCGTACGAGCAGTACTTC. Residues: CASSSVPGGAYEQYF.

The rearrangement joins TRBV2 to TRBJ2-7; no clear D gene. V lost 8 bases and J lost 2, with 13 bases in between. CDR3 size: 13 residues. CDR1 and CDR2 from the germline V gene are SNHLY and FYNNEI. CDR3 DNA: TGTGCCAGCTTTCAAATACTCACCTACGAGCAGTACTTC. This codes for CASFQILTYEQYF.

The chain joins TRBV5-1 to TRBJ2-3; D gene ambiguous. The CDR3 totals 14 residues. Trimming removed 0 bases from V and 7 bases from J, with 12 bases in between. Germline lookup yields CDR1 SGHRS and CDR2 YFSETQ. The CDR3, as DNA: TGCGCCAGCAGCTTGGGGGCCAACGAGCATACGCAGTATTTT. Its translation: CASSLGANEHTQYF.

On this clone: At one end the junction does not follow the germline gene, possibly because of a read error. The chain links TRBV25-1 to TRBJ1-1; D gene uncertain. CDR1 is MGHDK and CDR2 is SYGVNS in the germline V gene. This CDR3 region has 9 residues. The CDR3 sequence: CASSDPPIF. CDR3 nucleotide sequence: TGTGCCAGCAGTGATCCCCCGATCTTT.

Worth noting for this clone: Other DNA sequences in the same sample also yield this CDR3. The chain couples TRBV7-2 to TRBJ2-7; D remains ambiguous. Trimming cost V 2 bases and J 0 bases, with 5 bases left between them. Germline lookup yields CDR1 SGHTA and CDR2 FQGNSA. CDR3 length: 13 amino acids. CDR3 DNA: TGTGCCAGCAGCTTATCGCCCTCCTACGAGCAGTACTTC. Amino acid sequence: CASSLSPSYEQYF.

This rearrangement joins TRBV6-5 to TRBJ2-7; maybe TRBD2 (6 bases). Per the germline V gene, CDR1 is MNHEY and CDR2 is SVGAGI. The CDR3 runs to 13 residues. V gave up 6 bases and J gave up 2 bases, with 11 bases separating them. CDR3 DNA sequence: TGTGCCAGCAGAAACCGGGAGCCCTACGAGCAGTACTTC. It specifies CASRNREPYEQYF.

The chain combines TRBV15 with TRBJ2-1; 10 nucleotides align to TRBD2. The CDR3 spans 18 residues. The germline V gene encodes CDR1 LNHNV and CDR2 YYDKDF (reference sequence). V shed 4 bases and J 0 bases; nucleotides not matched to a gene: 9. CDR3 residues: CATSTHPLAGVSYNEQFF. The CDR3 DNA reads as TGTGCCACCAGCACCCATCCCCTAGCGGGAGTCTCCTACAATGAGCAGTTCTTC.

This chain joins TRBV9 and TRBJ2-2; 8 nucleotides line up with TRBD2. Germline V gene sequence: CDR1 SGDLS, CDR2 YYNGEE. After removal of 10 bases from V and 4 bases from J, the junction contained 6 bases not matched to a gene. This CDR3 spans 13 amino acids. CDR3 nucleotide sequence: TGTGCCCGAGGACGGGAGGGCACCGGGGAGCTGTTTTTT. It yields the protein CARGREGTGELFF.

This clone was detected only once. This chain uses TRBV6-5 with TRBJ2-1, with D hard to call. The CDR3 loop spans 13 amino acids. The V end lost 0 bases, the J end lost 10 bases, and 10 bases lay between the germline ends. CDR1 is MNHEY and CDR2 is SVGAGI in the germline V gene. CDR3 region: CASSYSNGREQFF. The CDR3, as DNA: TGTGCCAGCAGTTACTCGAATGGACGAGAGCAGTTCTTC.

In the case of this clone: This CDR3 is also generated by other DNA sequences in the sample. This chain links TRBV27 with TRBJ1-5; no firm D call. The germline V and J ends were trimmed by 5 bases and 3 bases, with 8 bases remaining between them. The CDR3 length is 13 residues. The germline CDR1 and CDR2 sequences are MNHEY and SMNVEV (reference sequence). The CDR3 sequence: CASSPRLNQPQHF. Here the CDR3 DNA reads TGTGCCAGCAGTCCTCGACTCAATCAGCCCCAGCATTTT.

This sequence joins TRBV2 and TRBJ1-2; D possibly corresponds to TRBD1 (5 bases). The length of the CDR3 is 15 residues. Trimming stripped 8 bases from V and 4 bases from J, with 20 bases between. Germline V gene sequence: CDR1 SNHLY, CDR2 FYNNEI. The CDR3 sequence is CASRPVVGGPYGYTF. The CDR3 bases are TGTGCCAGCCGCCCGGTGGTCGGGGGTCCCTATGGCTACACCTTC.

The CDR3 nucleotides read TGTGCCAGCAGTTTAGTAGACAGTTCGCAAGAGACCCAGTACTTC. Its protein is CASSLVDSSQETQYF. The rearrangement uses TRBV28 and TRBJ2-5; D might be TRBD1 (5 bases). V lost 2 bases and J lost 2, with 12 bases in between. The CDR3 covers 15 residues. CDR1 MDHEN and CDR2 SYDVKM come from the germline V gene.

The chain employs TRBV19 and TRBJ1-5; D gene unclear. This CDR3 contains 15 residues. The ends were cut back, 5 bases at V and 5 bases at J, with 16 bases in the middle. Looked up from germline, CDR1 is LNHDA and CDR2 is SQIVND (reference sequence). The chain's CDR3 is CASSQQTIVDQPQHF. CDR3 DNA: TGTGCCAGTAGTCAGCAGACTATAGTCGATCAGCCCCAGCATTTT. Using reference TRBV19 and TRBJ1-5 for the parts outside the CDR3, the full variable domain is DGGITQSPKYLFRKEGQNVTLSCEQNLNHDAMYWYRQDPGQGLRLIYYSQIVNDFQKGDIAEGYSVSREKKESFPLTVTSAQKNPTAFYLCASSQQTIVDQPQHFGDGTRLSIL.

The chain links TRBV27 to TRBJ2-3; D gene ambiguous. The germline V gene has CDR1 MNHEY and CDR2 SMNVEV (reference sequence). V lost 4 bases, J lost 6 bases, and 23 bases lay in between. The CDR3 has 17 residues. The DNA of the CDR3 is TGTGCCAGCAGTTCTCAACAGACCCCCTACCAGTTTGATACGCAGTATTTT. Translating it yields CASSSQQTPYQFDTQYF.

The V and J genes are TRBV4-1 and TRBJ2-1, with D possibly TRBD1 on 5 matching bases. V was clipped by 3 bases and J by 4 bases, with 7 bases between them. CDR3 length: 13 amino acids. Germline values: CDR1 MGHRA, CDR2 YSYEKL. In DNA form, the CDR3 reads TGCGCCAGCAGCCACCGACAGTACAATGAGCAGTTCTTC. This gives the protein CASSHRQYNEQFF.

The chain links TRBV7-9 to TRBJ2-1, with D maybe TRBD2 (5 bases). CDR1 and CDR2 from the germline V gene are SEHNR and FQNEAQ (reference sequence). CDR3 length: 13 residues. V was cut by 6 bases and J by 5 bases, with 11 bases left in between. For the CDR3, the DNA is TGTGCCAGCAGGACGGGGTCGAACAATGAGCAGTTCTTC. Its translation is CASRTGSNNEQFF.

The chain joins TRBV4-3 to TRBJ2-7, with TRBD2 identical over 8 bases. Unmatched junction bases numbered 2, after V lost 1 base and J lost 3 bases. CDR1 LGHNA and CDR2 YSLEER come from the germline V gene. The CDR3 extends over 14 amino acids. The CDR3 loop reads CASSQGREGYEQYF. CDR3 DNA: TGCGCCAGCAGCCAAGGACGGGAGGGCTACGAGCAGTACTTC.

The J gene is TRBJ2-1, the V gene TRBV7-3; TRBD2 matches at 14 bases. The CDR3 is 18 residues long. With V trimmed by 5 bases and J by 0 bases, 6 bases remained unmatched. The germline V gene has CDR1 SGHTA and CDR2 FQGTGA. CDR3 residues: CASSRLAGGASSYNEQFF. CDR3 DNA sequence: TGTGCCAGCAGCCGACTAGCGGGAGGGGCGAGCTCCTACAATGAGCAGTTCTTC.

V is TRBV28 and J is TRBJ2-1; D unclear. Trimming removed 3 bases at V and 0 bases at J, with 6 bases between. CDR1 and CDR2 from the germline V gene are MDHEN and SYDVKM. CDR3 length equals 14 residues. The CDR3 is CASSLISSYNEQFF. For the CDR3, the DNA is TGTGCCAGCAGTTTGATTAGCTCCTACAATGAGCAGTTCTTC.

The rearrangement uses TRBV28 and TRBJ1-4; 7 nucleotides agree with TRBD1. The trim removed 4 bases at V and 0 bases at J, leaving 17 bases unmatched. Germline V gene sequence: CDR1 MDHEN, CDR2 SYDVKM. The CDR3 has 20 residues. The CDR3 loop is CASSSAFRDRSSSTNEKLFF. The CDR3 region has the DNA TGTGCCAGCAGTTCAGCGTTCCGGGACAGATCTTCCTCAACTAATGAAAAACTGTTTTTT.